The entry that follows covers one T cell receptor (beta chain) sequence. This clone was counted a few times. Its binding antigen is unknown. It has no much larger one-base neighbor in the sample; base qualities were not kept. This record belongs to a study of blood T cell repertoires in COVID-19 (dated by TCRdb to 2019 to 2021). As for the study more broadly: Collaborator samples came from the United States, Italy and Spain and covered acute and convalescent phases of COVID-19. Subjects who had been exposed to COVID-19, were actively infected with it, or had recovered from it provided the deeply sampled blood TCRbeta repertoires that made up the dataset. Where available, HLA class I and class II types were taken from metadata supplied by the sample provider and were not determined by assay-based typing. The material from the prospective study consisted of cDNA or gDNA derived from T cells, B-cell-depleted T cells, or PBMCs. Samples were obtained from the ongoing ImmuneRACE study (first 160 participants) and from some 1,300 subjects provided by 6 global collaborators. The repertoires were released in a freely available public database intended as a resource for research on the immune response to SARS-CoV-2. Nearly every sample came with metadata listing a de-identified subject ID, COVID-19 status, age in years and sex. Findings and caveats that apply to the study as a whole: How much clinical and demographic metadata was included differed by source and by participant, and the metadata was provided uncurated.

In Seattle, one collaborating source enrolled patients while the infection was active and tracked those patients longitudinally over the course of disease. Each collaborating institution followed its own protocols to collect whole blood in K2EDTA tubes. For TCRbeta analysis, collaborators shipped samples in one of three forms: frozen whole blood, isolated PBMCs, or DNA extracted from either of those sample types. V loses 4 bases at its end and J loses 6 bases; junction bases beyond the gene matches: 11. The CDR3 runs 17 residues from the cysteine to the phenylalanine. Only the CDR3 portion is preserved as DNA: 51 bases, with reading frame beginning at the first base. Reading the germline V gene gives CDR1 MNHNS and CDR2 SASEGT. The immunoSEQ Assay, a bias-controlled multiplex PCR, was used to amplify TCRbeta CDR3 regions from genomic DNA. On the authors' methods: The number of nucleated cells in each sample was estimated by amplification of reference gene primers within the assay. Sequence reads were collapsed and filtered to measure the absolute abundance of every unique TCRbeta CDR3 rearrangement. For each sample, productive Simpson clonality was calculated as the square root of Simpson's diversity index over productive rearrangements. The clones in this table, taken by TCRdb from immuneACCESS, are in-frame only. Not every clone is retained; where verified, under half of the shortfall comes from an unresolved V gene, and the cause of the rest is unknown. V and J calls and clone size come straight from that table; D and trimming were deduced from the DNA. The sample table lists some 200,000 clones, approximately 80% of them with a count of one. The top ten constitute roughly 11% of the sample.

This receptor was identified in a woman aged 40 to 49 with COVID-19, enrolled during active disease. The chain is encoded by TRBV6-1 joined to TRBJ1-4; 10 nucleotides in the junction match TRBD1. The sequencing input was peripheral blood. For the CDR3, the sequence is CASSARDRGRGDEKLFF. The bases are TGTGCCAGCAGTGCCCGGGACAGGGGTAGGGGGGATGAAAAACTGTTTTTT.